Listed below are T cell receptor beta chains from one sample, sequenced in a study of T cell responses to AZD1222 COVID-19 vaccine. Produced via immunoSEQ multiplex PCR; TCRdb's table is partial and in-frame only. The repertoire holds about 93,000 clones, with over 75% as singletons. The material sequenced was peripheral blood, taken on day 0 of AZD1222 vaccination. The receptors derive from an adult in good health. Both conserved end residues are trimmed from each CDR3. Fields, in order: V gene, clone size, CDR3 protein. Rows may omit the clone size; those that give it use once, few, many or a size class.

>TRBV3-1/TRBV3-2|NA
ASSQLGSASSYEQY
>TRBV5-6|NA
ASSNLDRLQGYT
>TRBV28|NA
ASSPGAGVTNEKLF
>TRBV19|once
ASSADSSHQPQH
>TRBV28|NA
ASTGAETGELF
>TRBV7-2|NA
ASSLGGSGLAGYSYEQY
>TRBV15|NA
ATSRGGQLNQPQH
>TRBV6-1|NA
ASSDAVGLFFQPQH
>TRBV18|NA
ASSPRTQGVLAKNIQY
>TRBV5-4|NA
ASSLGNRDRAGNTIY
>TRBV13|once
ASSTGQDQPQH
>TRBV5-1|NA
ASSLGPSGNTIY
>TRBV28|NA
ASRPLRIANYGYT
>TRBV28|NA
ASSSGTSGGGDTQY
>TRBV7-6|NA
ASSPRLSYEQY
>TRBV15|NA
ATSSTAAGSGYNSPLH
>TRBV27|NA
ASSQLGKLF
>TRBV4-1|NA
ASSRGGLLSSYNEQF
>TRBV18|once
ASSRPGTRNTGELF
>TRBV7-9|NA
ASSPEGGSNTEAF
>TRBV6-1|NA
ASSDQDRAYGYT
>TRBV19|NA
ASSLTFNSPLH
>TRBV7-8|NA
ASSPQERSYEQY
>TRBV7-9|NA
ASSLLFNEKLF